Following are 19 T cell receptor beta chains from one sample sequenced in a study of T-cell memory formation after mild COVID-19. MiXCR was run by TCRdb on the 5' RACE reads, yielding one entry per CDR3 protein. The table shows 350,000 to 400,000 distinct CDR3 sequences, with 21% occurring only once. Sequenced sample: PBMCs or a T cell subset sorted from them (not recorded which). These receptors originate from an adult woman who had mild COVID-19 (a few samples of this study predate the infection). Cell type and time point are not known.

The chain joins TRBV15 to TRBJ2-7, with D tentatively TRBD1 or TRBD2 (6 bases each). V was pared by 1 base and J by 3 bases, with 10 bases between. The germline gives CDR1 LNHNV, CDR2 YYDKDF (reference sequence). This CDR3 has 14 residues. The CDR3 reads CATSRGRGGYEQYF. As DNA, the CDR3 is TGTGCCACCAGCAGAGGCAGGGGAGGCTACGAGCAGTACTTC. Looking up the rest from reference TRBV15 and TRBJ2-7 gives the full variable domain: DAMVIQNPRYQVTQFGKPVTLSCSQTLNHNVMYWYQQKSSQAPKLLFHYYDKDFNNEADTPDNFQSRRPNTSFCFLDIRSPGLGDTAMYLCATSRGRGGYEQYFGPGTRLTVT.

This chain connects TRBV6-2 or TRBV6-3 to TRBJ2-1, with D possibly being TRBD2 (6 bases). Germline CDR1 reads MNHEY; CDR2 reads SVGEGT. The CDR3 loop spans 13 amino acids. Trimming pared 8 bases from V and 7 bases from J, leaving 15 bases between. This CDR3 is CASRGISANEQFF. The CDR3 nucleotides read TGTGCCAGCCGCGGGATTAGCGCGAATGAGCAGTTCTTC.

The rearrangement joins TRBV12-3 or TRBV12-4 to TRBJ1-1; the D is unclear. The CDR3 has 14 residues. V shed 3 bases and J shed 1 base, with 9 bases lying between them. This CDR3 reads CASSFNRQNTEAFF. In DNA form, the CDR3 reads TGTGCCAGCAGTTTCAACCGGCAGAACACTGAAGCTTTCTTT.

V gene TRBV5-1 combines with J gene TRBJ2-1, with 13 bases that match TRBD2. Looked up from germline, CDR1 is SGHRS and CDR2 is YFSETQ. V lost 4 bases and J lost 8; bases outside the gene matches: 6. CDR3 length equals 15 residues. CDR3 sequence (DNA): TGCGCCAGCAGCCAACTAGCGGGGGGGCCCCATGAGCAGTTCTTC. The encoded protein is CASSQLAGGPHEQFF.

The chain carries TRBV9 and TRBJ1-2; D gene uncertain. Deletions cut 0 bases from V and 2 bases from J, with 8 bases between. Germline V gene lookup returns CDR1 SGDLS and CDR2 YYNGEE. The CDR3 extends over 14 amino acids. The CDR3 spells CASSVDGPNYGYTF. DNA of the CDR3: TGTGCCAGCAGCGTAGATGGCCCAAACTATGGCTACACCTTC.

This chain joins TRBV5-1 and TRBJ2-1; TRBD2 aligns across 11 bases. The germline gives CDR1 SGHRS, CDR2 YFSETQ. This CDR3 contains 18 residues. J was trimmed by 0 bases and V by 2 bases; bases with no gene match: 7. CDR3 nucleotide sequence: TGCGCCAGCAGCTTAAATAGCGGGGGGGGATTCTCCTACAATGAGCAGTTCTTC. Translated: CASSLNSGGGFSYNEQFF.

This clonotype was detected a few times. CDR3 loop: CSVEDQRSSGNTIYF. DNA of the CDR3: TGCAGCGTTGAAGATCAACGGAGCTCTGGAAACACCATATATTTT. The V and J genes are TRBV29-1 and TRBJ1-3; D is uncertain. Germline values: CDR1 SQVTM, CDR2 ANQGSEA. Deletions cut 0 bases from V and 0 bases from J, with 9 bases between. The CDR3 length is 15 residues.

The chain employs TRBV2 and TRBJ2-5; D gene unclear. Trimming took off 6 bases at V and 3 bases at J, with 14 bases between the two ends. There are 14 residues in the CDR3. From germline, CDR1 is SNHLY and CDR2 FYNNEI. The CDR3 loop reads CASRYDTVEETQYF. CDR3 bases: TGTGCCAGCAGATACGATACAGTGGAAGAGACCCAGTACTTC.

The chain has TRBV29-1 and TRBJ2-1; no clear D. This CDR3 contains 14 residues. Germline-derived CDR1 and CDR2 are SQVTM and ANQGSEA. The V gene lost 5 bases and the J gene lost 4 bases, with 15 bases spanning the gap. As DNA, the CDR3 is TGCAGCGTTTATAGTCTATTTTATTACAATGAGCAGTTCTTC. This translates into CSVYSLFYYNEQFF.

This clonotype was seen only a few times. J is TRBJ2-5 and V is TRBV3-1; D possibly corresponds to TRBD2 (6 bases). The CDR3 is 14 amino acids. Germline CDR1 LGHDT, CDR2 YNNKEL (reference sequence). Trimming took off 8 bases at V and 1 base at J, with 14 bases between the two ends. The CDR3 nucleotides read TGTGCCAGCCGACTAGACCGAACCCAAGAGACCCAGTACTTC. It translates to CASRLDRTQETQYF.

CDR3 DNA sequence: TGTGCCAGCAGCTTACTGGGCAGGGGGAGAGGGGAGACAGATACGCAGTATTTT. Translating gives CASSLLGRGRGETDTQYF. The chain employs TRBV7-8 and TRBJ2-3; TRBD1 agrees at 7 bases. V dropped 2 bases and J dropped 3; count of bases not matched to a gene: 14. This CDR3 is 18 amino acids long. Germline CDR1 and CDR2: SGHVS and FQNEAQ. Based on the CDR3 plus reference TRBV7-8 and TRBJ2-3, the full variable domain is GAGVSQSPRYKVAKRGQDVALRCDPISGHVSLFWYQQALGQGPEFLTYFQNEAQLDKSGLPSDRFFAERPEGSVSTLKIQRTQQEDSAVYLCASSLLGRGRGETDTQYFGPGTRLTVL.

In its sample, this clonotype was seen many times. The chain employs TRBV5-1 and TRBJ2-7; tentative D call: TRBD1 (7 bases). Trimming took off 0 bases at V and 4 bases at J, with 11 bases between the two ends. The CDR3 extends over 14 amino acids. CDR1 is SGHRS and CDR2 is YFSETQ in the germline V gene. CDR3 loop: CASSLGRDRYEQYF. As DNA, the CDR3 is TGCGCCAGCAGCTTGGGGCGGGACAGATACGAGCAGTACTTC.

The chain employs TRBV7-9 and TRBJ1-4; D may be TRBD1 (6 bases). The CDR3 length is 17 residues. V was clipped by 5 bases and J by 2 bases, with 18 bases between them. The germline CDR1 and CDR2 sequences are SEHNR and FQNEAQ (reference sequence). The CDR3 DNA reads TGTGCCAGCAGCCATAAACTAACAGGGAGGACTAATGAAAAACTGTTTTTT. It translates to CASSHKLTGRTNEKLFF.

The chain uses TRBV7-9 and TRBJ2-7, with 8 bases lining up with TRBD1. Trimming removed 0 bases from V and 1 base from J; junction bases left unmatched: 5. Per germline, CDR1 SEHNR and CDR2 FQNEAQ (reference sequence). The CDR3 is made up of 16 amino acids. The CDR3 DNA sequence: TGTGCCAGCAGCTTAGCTCTGGGGACAGGATCCTACGAGCAGTACTTC. It specifies CASSLALGTGSYEQYF.

This clonotype was recorded a few times. CDR3 loop: CASSLQGPGELFF. For the CDR3, the DNA is TGCGCCAGCAGCTTGCAGGGCCCCGGGGAGCTGTTTTTT. The J gene is TRBJ2-2, the V gene TRBV5-1, with D maybe TRBD1 (5 bases). The CDR3 sequence is 13 residues long. V lost 1 base and J lost 6, with 7 bases in between. Per the germline V gene, CDR1 is SGHRS and CDR2 is YFSETQ.

This chain links TRBV3-1 with TRBJ2-6; D is ambiguous. The germline CDR1 and CDR2 sequences are LGHDT and YNNKEL (reference sequence). The V and J ends lost 0 bases and 0 bases respectively, with 12 bases between them. The CDR3 totals 18 residues. The CDR3 here is CASSQEGTRLSGANVLTF. The CDR3 region has the DNA TGTGCCAGCAGCCAAGAGGGCACCAGACTCTCTGGGGCCAACGTCCTGACTTTC.

This clonotype was observed a handful of times. This chain uses TRBV11-2 with TRBJ2-5, with 12 bases matching TRBD2. The V gene's germline CDR1 is SGHAT and CDR2 FQNNGV. The CDR3 totals 13 residues. V lost 7 bases to trimming and J lost 5 bases; unmatched junction nucleotides: 2. CDR3 in DNA: TGTGCCAGCACTAGCGGGGGGGAGGAGACCCAGTACTTC. Protein sequence: CASTSGGEETQYF. Using reference TRBV11-2 and TRBJ2-5 for the parts outside the CDR3, the full variable domain is EAGVAQSPRYKIIEKRQSVAFWCNPISGHATLYWYQQILGQGPKLLIQFQNNGVVDDSQLPKDRFSAERLKGVDSTLKIQPAKLEDSAVYLCASTSGGEETQYFGPGTRLLVL.

This clonotype was picked up a small number of times. The rearrangement links TRBV5-6 to TRBJ2-5; TRBD2 matches 12 bases. CDR1 and CDR2 from the germline V gene are SGHDT and YYEEEE. J was trimmed by 2 bases and V by 4 bases; bases with no gene match: 12. The CDR3 totals 18 residues. CDR3 nucleotide sequence: TGTGCCAGCAGCGTCCTCGTGCTAGCGGGGGGGCCGCAAGAGACCCAGTACTTC. This translates into CASSVLVLAGGPQETQYF.

V and J are TRBV3-1 and TRBJ2-7, with TRBD1 matching over 7 bases. The germline V gene encodes CDR1 LGHDT and CDR2 YNNKEL (reference sequence). The CDR3 consists of 16 residues. V lost 4 bases and J lost 2; bases outside the gene matches: 11. The CDR3 DNA follows: TGTGCCAGCAGCCCAAACAGGGGTCGTCTCACCTACGAGCAGTACTTC. Its protein product is CASSPNRGRLTYEQYF.